This TCR beta chain stems from a study of identical twins. Points from the study as a whole: Out-of-frame sharing of TCR alpha in monozygotic twins was underestimated by models.

This clonotype appeared many times. Its antigen is still unknown. From the 5' RACE reads, TCRdb called clonotypes with MiXCR, one entry per CDR3 protein. The profile shows approximately 670,000 distinct CDR3 sequences, over 5% of them singletons. V shed 3 bases, J shed 3 bases, and the junction held 6 bases outside the gene matches. This CDR3 contains 14 residues. Germline-derived CDR1 and CDR2 are SQVTM and ANQGSEA. This clonotype originated in a man aged 18 to 35 in good health. The rearrangement joins TRBV29-1 to TRBJ2-7; 9 positions agree with TRBD1. Sequencing was carried out using naive T cells sorted from blood. In DNA form, the CDR3 reads TGCAGCGTTGATCCGGGACAGGGCCTCTACGAGCAGTACTTC. Encoded protein: CSVDPGQGLYEQYF.